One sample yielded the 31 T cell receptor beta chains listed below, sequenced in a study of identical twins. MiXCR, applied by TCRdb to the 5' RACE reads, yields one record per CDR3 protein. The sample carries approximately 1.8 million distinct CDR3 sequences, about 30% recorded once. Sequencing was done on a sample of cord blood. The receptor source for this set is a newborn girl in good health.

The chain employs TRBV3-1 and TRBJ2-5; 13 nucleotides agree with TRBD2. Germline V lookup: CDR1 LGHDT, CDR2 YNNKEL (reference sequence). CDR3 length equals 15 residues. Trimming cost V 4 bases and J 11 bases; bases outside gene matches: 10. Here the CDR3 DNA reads TGTGCCAGCAGCCTCGGGACTAGCGGGAAATATGAGCAGTACTTC. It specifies CASSLGTSGKYEQYF.

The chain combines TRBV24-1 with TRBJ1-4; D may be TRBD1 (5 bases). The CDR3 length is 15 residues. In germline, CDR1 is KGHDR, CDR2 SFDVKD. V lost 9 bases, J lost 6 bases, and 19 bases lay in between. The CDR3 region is CATPGMDYPHEKLFF. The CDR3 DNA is TGTGCCACCCCAGGGATGGACTACCCCCATGAAAAACTGTTTTTT.

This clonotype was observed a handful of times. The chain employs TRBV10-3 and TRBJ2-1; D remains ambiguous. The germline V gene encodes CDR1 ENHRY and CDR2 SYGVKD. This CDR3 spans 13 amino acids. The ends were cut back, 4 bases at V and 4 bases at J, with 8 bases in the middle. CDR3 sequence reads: CAISGAKYNEQFF. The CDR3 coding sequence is TGTGCCATCAGTGGGGCTAAATACAATGAGCAGTTCTTC.

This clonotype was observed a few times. In DNA, the CDR3 is TGTGCCAGCAGCTTACCTCTAGCGGTGAACAATGAGCAGTTCTTC. Amino acids: CASSLPLAVNNEQFF. The V call is TRBV7-9, the J call TRBJ2-1, with TRBD2 matching over 7 bases. The CDR3 sequence is 15 residues long. Germline V gives CDR1 SEHNR, CDR2 FQNEAQ (reference sequence). Trimming cost V 2 bases and J 5 bases; bases outside gene matches: 6. Using reference TRBV7-9 and TRBJ2-1 for the parts outside the CDR3, the full variable domain is DTGVSQNPRHKITKRGQNVTFRCDPISEHNRLYWYRQTLGQGPEFLTYFQNEAQLEKSRLLSDRFSAERPKGSFSTLEIQRTEQGDSAMYLCASSLPLAVNNEQFFGPGTRLTVL.

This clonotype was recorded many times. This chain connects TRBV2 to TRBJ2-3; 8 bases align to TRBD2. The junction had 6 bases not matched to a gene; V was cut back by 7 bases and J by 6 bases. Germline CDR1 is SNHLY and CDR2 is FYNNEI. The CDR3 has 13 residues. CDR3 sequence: CASTVAGPDTQYF. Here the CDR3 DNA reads TGTGCCAGCACGGTAGCGGGGCCCGATACGCAGTATTTT.

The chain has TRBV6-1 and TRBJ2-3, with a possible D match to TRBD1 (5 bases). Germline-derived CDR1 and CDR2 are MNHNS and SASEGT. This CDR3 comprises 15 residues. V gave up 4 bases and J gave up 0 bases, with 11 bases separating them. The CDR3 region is CASSVLGPSTDTQYF. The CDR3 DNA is TGTGCCAGCAGTGTGTTGGGGCCCAGCACAGATACGCAGTATTTT.

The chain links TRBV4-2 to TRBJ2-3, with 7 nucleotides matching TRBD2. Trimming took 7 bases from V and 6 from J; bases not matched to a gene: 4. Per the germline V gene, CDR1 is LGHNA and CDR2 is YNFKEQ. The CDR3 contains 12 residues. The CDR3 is CASMGGGDTQYF. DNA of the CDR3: TGTGCCAGCATGGGGGGAGGGGATACGCAGTATTTT.

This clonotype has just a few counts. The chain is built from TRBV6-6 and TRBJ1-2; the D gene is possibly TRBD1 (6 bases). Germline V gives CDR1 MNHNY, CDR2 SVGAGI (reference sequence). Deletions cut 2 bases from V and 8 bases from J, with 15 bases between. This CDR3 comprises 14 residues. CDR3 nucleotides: TGTGCCAGCAGTTACAGTAGGGGGATTGAGGGCTACACCTTC. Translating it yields CASSYSRGIEGYTF.

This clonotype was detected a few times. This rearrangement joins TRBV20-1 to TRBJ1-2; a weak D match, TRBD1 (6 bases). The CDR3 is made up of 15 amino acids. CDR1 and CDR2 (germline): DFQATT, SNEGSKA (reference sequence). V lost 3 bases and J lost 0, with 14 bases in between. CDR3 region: CSARQTGGPNYGYTF. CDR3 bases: TGCAGTGCTAGGCAGACAGGAGGTCCTAACTATGGCTACACCTTC.

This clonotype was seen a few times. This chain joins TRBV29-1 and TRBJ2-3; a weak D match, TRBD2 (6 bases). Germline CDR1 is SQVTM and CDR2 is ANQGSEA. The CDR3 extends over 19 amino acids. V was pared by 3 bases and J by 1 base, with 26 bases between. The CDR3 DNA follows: TGCAGCGTTGAGAGGAGGGCGGTAATAGGGTCTAGCGGCACAGATACGCAGTATTTT. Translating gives CSVERRAVIGSSGTDTQYF.

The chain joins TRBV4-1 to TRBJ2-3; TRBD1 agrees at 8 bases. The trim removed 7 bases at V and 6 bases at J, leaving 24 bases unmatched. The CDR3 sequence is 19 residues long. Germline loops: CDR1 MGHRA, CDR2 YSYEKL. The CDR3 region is CASTSHFLQGARIMDTQYF. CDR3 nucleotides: TGCGCCAGCACCAGCCATTTTCTCCAGGGGGCAAGAATTATGGATACGCAGTATTTT.

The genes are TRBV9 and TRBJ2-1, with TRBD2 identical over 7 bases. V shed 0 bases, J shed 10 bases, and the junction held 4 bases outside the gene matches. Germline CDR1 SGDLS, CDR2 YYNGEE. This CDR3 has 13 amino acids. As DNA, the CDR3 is TGTGCCAGCAGCGTAGCTGGCGGGAGAGAGCAGTTCTTC. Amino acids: CASSVAGGREQFF.

CDR3 amino acids: CASSQAPGRKGDTIYF. The CDR3 nucleotides are TGTGCCAGCAGCCAAGCGCCGGGACGCAAGGGAGACACCATATATTTT. The chain combines TRBV4-2 with TRBJ1-3; D might be TRBD1 (5 bases). Trimming left V 1 base short and J 8 bases short, with 18 bases between. The germline gives CDR1 LGHNA, CDR2 YNFKEQ. The CDR3 has 16 amino acids.

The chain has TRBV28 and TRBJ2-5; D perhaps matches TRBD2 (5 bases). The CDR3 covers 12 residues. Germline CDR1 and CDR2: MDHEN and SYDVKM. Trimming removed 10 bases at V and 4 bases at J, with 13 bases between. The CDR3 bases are TGTGCCAACAGCTCTAGCAGAGAGACCCAGTACTTC. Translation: CANSSSRETQYF.

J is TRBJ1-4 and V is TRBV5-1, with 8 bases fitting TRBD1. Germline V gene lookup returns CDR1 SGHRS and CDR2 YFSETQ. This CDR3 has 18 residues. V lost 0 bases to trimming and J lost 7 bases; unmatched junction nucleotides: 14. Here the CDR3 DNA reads TGCGCCAGCAGCTTGGTGACAGGGGCTCCGCTGGGAGGTGAAAAACTGTTTTTT. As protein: CASSLVTGAPLGGEKLFF.

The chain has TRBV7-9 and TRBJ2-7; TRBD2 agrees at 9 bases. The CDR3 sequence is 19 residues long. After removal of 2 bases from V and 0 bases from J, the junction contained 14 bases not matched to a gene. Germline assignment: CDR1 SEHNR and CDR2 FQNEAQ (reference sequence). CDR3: CASSLFGTSSPKNSYEQYF. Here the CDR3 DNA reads TGTGCCAGCAGCTTATTTGGGACTAGCTCCCCTAAGAACTCCTACGAGCAGTACTTC.

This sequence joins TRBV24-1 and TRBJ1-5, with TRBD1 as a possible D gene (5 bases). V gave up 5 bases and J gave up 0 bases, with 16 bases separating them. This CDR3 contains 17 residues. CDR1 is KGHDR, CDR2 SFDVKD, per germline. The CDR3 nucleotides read TGTGCCACCAGTGCTTCAGGGAAGGCGTATAGCAATCAGCCCCAGCATTTT. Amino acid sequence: CATSASGKAYSNQPQHF.

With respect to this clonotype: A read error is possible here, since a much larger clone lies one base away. The CDR3 nucleotides read TGTGCCAGCAGCACCGGGACTAGCCCTACAGATACGCAGTATTTT. Its translation: CASSTGTSPTDTQYF. The genes are TRBV6-4 and TRBJ2-3; 9 bases are a match to TRBD2. Germline V gene data show CDR1 as MRHNA and CDR2 as SNTAGT. V gave up 6 bases and J gave up 3 bases; unmatched junction bases: 7. The CDR3 length is 15 residues.

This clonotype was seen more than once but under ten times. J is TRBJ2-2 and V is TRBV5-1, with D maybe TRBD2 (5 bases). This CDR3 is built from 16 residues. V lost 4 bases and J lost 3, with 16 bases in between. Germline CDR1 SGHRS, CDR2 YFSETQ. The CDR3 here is CASSPDSSPDTGELFF. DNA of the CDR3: TGCGCCAGCAGCCCGGACTCCTCCCCAGACACCGGGGAGCTGTTTTTT.

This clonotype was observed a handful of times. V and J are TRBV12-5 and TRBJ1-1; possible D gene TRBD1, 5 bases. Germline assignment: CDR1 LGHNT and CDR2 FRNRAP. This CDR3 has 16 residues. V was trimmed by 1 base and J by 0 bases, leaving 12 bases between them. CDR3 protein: CASGLGQGGVNTEAFF. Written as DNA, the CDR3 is TGTGCTAGTGGTTTGGGCCAGGGTGGCGTGAACACTGAAGCTTTCTTT.

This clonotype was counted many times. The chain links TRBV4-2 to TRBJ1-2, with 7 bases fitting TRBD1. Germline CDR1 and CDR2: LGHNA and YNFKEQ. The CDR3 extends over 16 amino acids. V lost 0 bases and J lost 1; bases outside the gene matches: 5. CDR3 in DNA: TGTGCCAGCAGCCAAGATCAGGCAGGGGGTAACTATGGCTACACCTTC. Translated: CASSQDQAGGNYGYTF.

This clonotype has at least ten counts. The chain's CDR3 is CAISESTAQETQYF. The CDR3 nucleotides read TGTGCCATCAGTGAGTCGACGGCCCAAGAGACCCAGTACTTC. The chain couples TRBV10-3 to TRBJ2-5; D is unresolved. V was cut by 0 bases and J by 1 base, with 6 bases left in between. The V gene's germline CDR1 is ENHRY and CDR2 SYGVKD. The CDR3 runs to 14 residues.

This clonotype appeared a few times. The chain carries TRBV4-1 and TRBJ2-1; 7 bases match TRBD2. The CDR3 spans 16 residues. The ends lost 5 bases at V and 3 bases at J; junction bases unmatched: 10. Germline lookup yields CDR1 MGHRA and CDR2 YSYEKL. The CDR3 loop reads CASSNDPSGFYNEQFF. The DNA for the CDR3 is TGCGCCAGCAGCAACGACCCTAGCGGCTTCTACAATGAGCAGTTCTTC.

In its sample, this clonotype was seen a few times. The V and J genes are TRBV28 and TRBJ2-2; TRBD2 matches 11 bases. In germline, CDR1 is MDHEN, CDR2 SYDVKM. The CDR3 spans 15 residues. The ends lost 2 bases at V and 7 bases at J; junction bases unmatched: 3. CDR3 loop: CASSLLAGGFGELFF. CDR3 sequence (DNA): TGTGCCAGCAGTTTACTAGCGGGAGGTTTCGGGGAGCTGTTTTTT.

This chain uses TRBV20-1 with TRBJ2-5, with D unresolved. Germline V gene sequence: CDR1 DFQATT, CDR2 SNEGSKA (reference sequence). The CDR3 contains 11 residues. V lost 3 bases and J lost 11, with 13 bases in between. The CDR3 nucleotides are TGCAGTGCTAGGGGGTCAAGTGGGCAGTACTTC. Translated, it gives CSARGSSGQYF.

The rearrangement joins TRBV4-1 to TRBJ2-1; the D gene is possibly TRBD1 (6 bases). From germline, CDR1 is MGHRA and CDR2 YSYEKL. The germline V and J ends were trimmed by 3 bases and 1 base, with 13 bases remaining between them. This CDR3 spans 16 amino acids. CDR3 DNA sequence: TGCGCCAGCAGCCATGTCTGGGGGCCATCCTACAATGAGCAGTTCTTC. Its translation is CASSHVWGPSYNEQFF.

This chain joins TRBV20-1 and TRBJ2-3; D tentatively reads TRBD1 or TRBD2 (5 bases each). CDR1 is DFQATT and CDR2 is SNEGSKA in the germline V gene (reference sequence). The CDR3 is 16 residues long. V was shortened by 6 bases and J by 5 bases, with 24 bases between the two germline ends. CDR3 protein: CSAGRDLRAHGDTQYF. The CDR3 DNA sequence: TGCAGTGCGGGAAGGGACCTCCGCGCACATGGAGATACGCAGTATTTT.

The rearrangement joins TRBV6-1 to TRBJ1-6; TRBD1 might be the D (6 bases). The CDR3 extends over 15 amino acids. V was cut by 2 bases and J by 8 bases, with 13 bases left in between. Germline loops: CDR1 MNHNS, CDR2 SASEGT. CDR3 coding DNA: TGTGCCAGCAGTGAACTCGACAGGACCGATTCACCCCTCCACTTT. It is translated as CASSELDRTDSPLHF.

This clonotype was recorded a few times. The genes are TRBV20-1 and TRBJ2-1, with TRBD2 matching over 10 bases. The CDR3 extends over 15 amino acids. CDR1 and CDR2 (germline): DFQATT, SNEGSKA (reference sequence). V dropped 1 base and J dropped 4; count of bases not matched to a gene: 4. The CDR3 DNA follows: TGCAGTGCTAGAGGAAGCGGGGGGGGTTACAATGAGCAGTTCTTC. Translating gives CSARGSGGGYNEQFF.

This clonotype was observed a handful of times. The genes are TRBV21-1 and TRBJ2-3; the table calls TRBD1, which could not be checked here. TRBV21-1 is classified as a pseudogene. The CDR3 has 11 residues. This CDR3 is CASRPRRAQYF. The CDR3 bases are TGTGCCAGCAGACCCCGGCGGGCGCAGTATTTT.

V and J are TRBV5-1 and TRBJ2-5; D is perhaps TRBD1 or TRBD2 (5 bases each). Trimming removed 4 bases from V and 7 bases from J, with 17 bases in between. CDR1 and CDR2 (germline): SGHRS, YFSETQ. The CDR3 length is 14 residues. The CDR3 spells CASSAGTVKGTQYF. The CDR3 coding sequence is TGCGCCAGCAGCGCCGGGACGGTAAAAGGGACCCAGTACTTC.